Given below is one TCR beta chain in context. Its antigen remains unknown. This entry is derived from a study of T cells in Graves' hyperthyroidism and ophthalmopathy. Study-level points and caveats: The model forecast ophthalmopathy, anticipating it by a median around 6.4 months before onset. Ophthalmopathy was distinguished from stable hyperthyroidism by 13 V-J signatures. Most clonotypes expanded in the thyroid (above 0.001) were also present in blood.

Amplification of TCR beta CDR3 regions used RNA as the template. The TCR CDR3 first-round RT-PCR relied on the HTBI primer set. TCRdb re-called the multiplex PCR reads through MiXCR, storing one row per CDR3 protein. The sample consists of approximately 700,000 distinct CDR3 sequences, about 45% of them appearing once. V was trimmed by 4 bases and J by 2 bases, leaving 9 bases between them. The CDR3 is made up of 13 amino acids. Germline-derived CDR1 and CDR2 are SQVTM and ANQGSEA. Clinical symptoms, serum thyroxine and TRAb, thyroid ultrasound and orbital computed tomography were used for the diagnoses.

This TCR came from an adult man with Graves' disease, either hyperthyroidism or ophthalmopathy (not recorded which). The J gene is TRBJ1-5, the V gene TRBV29-1, with a tentative D call TRBD1 (5 bases). Sequencing input: peripheral blood or thyroid tissue (not recorded which). The CDR3 DNA reads TGCAGCGTTGCAGGGTTTGGCAATCAGCCCCAGCATTTT. Translation: CSVAGFGNQPQHF.